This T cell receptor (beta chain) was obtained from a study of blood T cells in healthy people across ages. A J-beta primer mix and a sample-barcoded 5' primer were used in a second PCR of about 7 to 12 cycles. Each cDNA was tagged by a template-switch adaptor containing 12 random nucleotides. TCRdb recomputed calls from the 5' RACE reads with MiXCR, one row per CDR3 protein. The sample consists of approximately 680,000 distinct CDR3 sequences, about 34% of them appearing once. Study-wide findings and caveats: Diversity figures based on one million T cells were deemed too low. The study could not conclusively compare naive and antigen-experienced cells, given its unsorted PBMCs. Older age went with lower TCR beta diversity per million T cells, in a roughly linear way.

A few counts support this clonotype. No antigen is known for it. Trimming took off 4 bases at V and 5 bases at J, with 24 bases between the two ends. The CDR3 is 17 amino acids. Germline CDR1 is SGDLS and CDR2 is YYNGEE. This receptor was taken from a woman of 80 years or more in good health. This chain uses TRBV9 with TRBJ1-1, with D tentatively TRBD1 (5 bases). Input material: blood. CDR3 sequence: CASSPRQGARFGTEAFF. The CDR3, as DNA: TGTGCCAGCAGCCCTAGGCAAGGGGCGCGTTTTGGAACTGAAGCTTTCTTT.